These T cell receptor beta chains were read from a single sample in a study of T cells after yellow fever vaccination. Via MiXCR, TCRdb re-called the 5' RACE reads, giving one row per CDR3 protein. The sample records hundreds of thousands of distinct CDR3 sequences, 9% to 15% being singletons. Sequenced material: PBMCs, taken on the day of the yellow fever booster vaccination. All receptors come from a man aged 30 to 45 who received the YFV17D yellow fever vaccine. The CDR3 runs from the conserved cysteine through the conserved F or W. The D gene is left open where the match is weak. Not every row has a clone size; where given, it reads once, few, many or a size class.

TRBJ2-6	16	-	TRBV5-6	few	CASSPSATSGANVLTF	TGTGCCAGCAGCCCTTCGGCAACCTCTGGGGCCAACGTCCTGACTTTC
TRBJ2-4	16	-	TRBV5-6	-	CASSWWGAQAKNIQYF	TGTGCCAGCAGCTGGTGGGGCGCCCAAGCCAAAAACATTCAGTACTTC
TRBJ2-1	14	-	TRBV10-1	many	CASSDGSSYNEQFF	TGCGCCAGCAGTGACGGGAGCTCCTACAATGAGCAGTTCTTC
TRBJ2-3	15	-	TRBV28	few	CASSLVAGDTDTQYF	TGTGCCAGCAGTTTGGTGGCAGGCGACACAGATACGCAGTATTTT
TRBJ2-1	15	TRBD2	TRBV5-1	-	CASSLVASGHNEQFF	TGCGCCAGCAGCTTGGTGGCTAGCGGGCACAATGAGCAGTTCTTC
TRBJ2-7	14	TRBD1	TRBV11-2	-	CASSFQGALYEQYF	TGTGCCAGCAGCTTTCAGGGGGCGCTTTACGAGCAGTACTTC
TRBJ1-5	15	TRBD1	TRBV6-1	many	CASRDRGHAGQPQHF	TGTGCCAGCAGGGACAGGGGTCATGCTGGCCAGCCCCAGCATTTT
TRBJ2-3	15	TRBD2	TRBV20-1	-	CSATGTSGRTDTQYF	TGCAGTGCCACGGGGACTAGCGGGAGGACGGATACGCAGTATTTT
TRBJ2-5	15	-	TRBV7-2	many	CASSSLRGRSKTQYF	TGTGCCAGCAGCTCCCTCCGGGGGAGGAGCAAGACCCAGTACTTC
TRBJ1-5	14	-	TRBV5-5	-	CASSPRGRDQPQHF	TGTGCCAGCAGCCCCAGGGGAAGGGATCAGCCCCAGCATTTT
TRBJ2-2	15	-	TRBV4-1	-	CASSQRRADTGELFF	TGCGCCAGCAGCCAACGGAGGGCAGACACCGGGGAGCTGTTTTTT
TRBJ2-1	14	TRBD1	TRBV28	once	CASSSGTGEDEQFF	TGTGCCAGCAGTTCCGGGACAGGGGAGGATGAGCAGTTCTTC
TRBJ2-7	14	TRBD1	TRBV20-1	-	CSADPGTGSYEQYF	TGCAGTGCCGATCCGGGGACAGGGTCCTACGAGCAGTACTTC
TRBJ2-7	13	TRBD1	TRBV12-3/TRBV12-4	few	CASRRDRGHEQYF	TGTGCCAGCAGGCGGGACAGGGGCCACGAGCAGTACTTC
TRBJ2-7	14	-	TRBV9	-	CASSAEAYSYEQYF	TGTGCCAGCAGCGCTGAGGCTTACTCCTACGAGCAGTACTTC